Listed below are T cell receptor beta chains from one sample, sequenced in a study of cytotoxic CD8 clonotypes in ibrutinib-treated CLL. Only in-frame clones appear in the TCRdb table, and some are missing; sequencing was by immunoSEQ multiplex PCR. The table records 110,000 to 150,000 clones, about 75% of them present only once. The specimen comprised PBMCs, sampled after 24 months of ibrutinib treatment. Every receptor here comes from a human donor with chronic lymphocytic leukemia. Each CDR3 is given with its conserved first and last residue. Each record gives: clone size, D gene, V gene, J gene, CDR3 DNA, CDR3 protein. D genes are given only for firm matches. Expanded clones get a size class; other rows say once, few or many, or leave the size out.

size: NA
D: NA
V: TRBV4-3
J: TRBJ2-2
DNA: TGCGCCAGCAGCCAAGTTTCCCCGGGTTCGACCGGGGAGCTGTTTTTT
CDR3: CASSQVSPGSTGELFF

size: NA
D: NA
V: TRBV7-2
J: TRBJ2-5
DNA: TGTGCCACCACCCGAATGGTTGGAGAGACCCAGTACTTC
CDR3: CATTRMVGETQYF

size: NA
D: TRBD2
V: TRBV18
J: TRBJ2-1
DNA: TGTGCCAGCTCACCGCGGGCGGGGGGCAATGAGCAGTTCTTC
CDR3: CASSPRAGGNEQFF

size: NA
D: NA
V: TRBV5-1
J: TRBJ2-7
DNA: TGCGCCAGCAGCTTGGCGGTAGGGGGTACCTACGAGCAGTACTTC
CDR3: CASSLAVGGTYEQYF

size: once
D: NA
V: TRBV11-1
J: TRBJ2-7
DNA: TGTGCCAGCAGCCAGCGACTAGGCCCGGAGCAGTACTTC
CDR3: CASSQRLGPEQYF

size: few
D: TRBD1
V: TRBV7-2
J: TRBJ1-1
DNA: TGTGCCAGCAGCCCAGGACAGGGGGCAGGCACTGAAGCTTTCTTT
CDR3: CASSPGQGAGTEAFF

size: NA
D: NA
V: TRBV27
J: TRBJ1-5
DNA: TGTGCCAGCAGTTTGGGGAGGGGGCAGCCCCAGCATTTT
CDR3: CASSLGRGQPQHF

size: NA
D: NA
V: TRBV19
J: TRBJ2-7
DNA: TGTGCCAGTAGTCCGGGGCCCTACGAGCAGTACTTC
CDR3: CASSPGPYEQYF

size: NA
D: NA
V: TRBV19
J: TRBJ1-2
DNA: TGTGCCAGGGGAGCCGTGGGACAAGTGGTAACCTATGGCTACACCTTC
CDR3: CARGAVGQVVTYGYTF

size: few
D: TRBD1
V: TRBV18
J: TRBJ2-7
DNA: TGTGCCAGCTCACGACCGCCGGGACAGGGTGTCGACGAGCAGTACTTC
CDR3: CASSRPPGQGVDEQYF

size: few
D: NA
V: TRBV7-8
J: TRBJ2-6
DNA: TGTGCCAGCAGCCGAGTTGACAGATCTCCTGGGGCCAACGTCCTGACTTTC
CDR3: CASSRVDRSPGANVLTF

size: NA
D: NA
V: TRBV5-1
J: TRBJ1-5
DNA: TGCGCCAGCAGCCCGTCTGGTCGGAGTGATCAGCCCCAGCATTTT
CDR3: CASSPSGRSDQPQHF

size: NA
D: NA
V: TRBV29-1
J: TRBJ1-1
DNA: TGCAGCGGGGGGAGGGCGGACACTGAAGCTTTCTTT
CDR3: CSGGRADTEAFF

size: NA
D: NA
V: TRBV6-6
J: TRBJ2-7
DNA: TGTGCCAGCAGTCCCCCGGACGGCTGGCCCTACGAGCAGTACTTC
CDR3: CASSPPDGWPYEQYF

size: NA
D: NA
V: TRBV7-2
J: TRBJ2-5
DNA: TGTGCCAGCAGCTTAGGTCGGTACCCCGGGGGGCCAGAGACCCAGTACTTC
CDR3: CASSLGRYPGGPETQYF

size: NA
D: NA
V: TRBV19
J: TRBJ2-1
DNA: TGTGCCAGTAGTATGGGGGGCCGCGTCTCCTACAATGAGCAGTTCTTC
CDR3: CASSMGGRVSYNEQFF

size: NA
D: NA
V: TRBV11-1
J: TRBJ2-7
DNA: TGTGCCAGCAGCTTAGCGGGGGCCTCTGAGCAGTACTTC
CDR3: CASSLAGASEQYF